The rows below give T cell receptor beta chains drawn from one sample of a study of Ad26.COV2.S vaccination and SARS-CoV-2 variants. Repertoires were generated with immunoSEQ multiplex PCR, while TCRdb's copy carries only in-frame clones and drops some. The table lists more than 350,000 clones, approximately 92% of them singletons. Sequencing was performed on peripheral blood, taken in a trial of Ad26.COV2.S vaccine versus placebo. The receptors here all came from a person aged 18 to 65 who received the Ad26.COV2.S COVID-19 vaccine or a placebo. Each CDR3 is given with its conserved first and last residue. The D gene is left open where the match is weak. Not every row has a clone size; where given, it reads once, few, many or a size class.

d_gene	abundance	v_gene	j_gene	CDR3nt	CDR3aa
TRBD1	.	TRBV27	TRBJ2-2	TGTGCCAGCAGTCCCTCGCAGGGGGTGAACACCGGGGAGCTGTTTTTT	CASSPSQGVNTGELFF
.	.	TRBV19	TRBJ1-1	TGTGCAAGCGGAGCTGGAACCTTGAACACTGAAGCTTTCTTT	CASGAGTLNTEAFF
.	.	TRBV7-8	TRBJ1-5	TGTGCCAGCAGCTTAAACAGGCTGAATCAGCCCCAGCATTTT	CASSLNRLNQPQHF
.	.	TRBV7-9	TRBJ2-5	TGTGCCAGCACCCTAGAGGGAGCCCAAGAGACCCAGTACTTC	CASTLEGAQETQYF
TRBD2	.	TRBV18	TRBJ2-1	TGTGCCAGCTCACCGCTAGCGGGAGCTGGCAATGAGCAGTTCTTC	CASSPLAGAGNEQFF
.	.	TRBV3-1/TRBV3-2	TRBJ1-6	TGTGCCAGCAGCATTGGAGGGAATAATTCACCCCTCCACTTT	CASSIGGNNSPLHF
.	.	TRBV30	TRBJ2-1	TGTGCCTGGAGCCAGGGGGGGATTAATGAGCAGTTCTTC	CAWSQGGINEQFF
.	.	TRBV7-2	TRBJ2-5	TGTGCCAGCAGCAACGGCAGGCGACTGGGGTCAACGGAGACCCAGTACTTC	CASSNGRRLGSTETQYF
.	.	TRBV7-2	TRBJ1-6	TGTGCCAGCAGCTCAGAGGGGACACCCAATTCACCCCTCCACTTT	CASSSEGTPNSPLHF
TRBD2	once	TRBV5-1	TRBJ2-5	TGCGCCAGCAGCGCCGGGACTACCGAGCAAGAGACCCAGTACTTC	CASSAGTTEQETQYF